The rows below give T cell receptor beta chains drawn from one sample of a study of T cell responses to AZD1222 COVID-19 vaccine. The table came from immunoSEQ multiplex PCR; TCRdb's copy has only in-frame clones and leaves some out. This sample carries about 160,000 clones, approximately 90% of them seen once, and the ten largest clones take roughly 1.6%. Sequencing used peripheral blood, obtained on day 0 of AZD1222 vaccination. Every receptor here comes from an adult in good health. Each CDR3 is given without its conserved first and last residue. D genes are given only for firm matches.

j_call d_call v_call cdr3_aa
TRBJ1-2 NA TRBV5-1 ASSSSGRRTNYGYT
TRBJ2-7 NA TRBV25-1 ASSLTGSSKQY
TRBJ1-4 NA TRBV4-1 ASSQVNEEKLF
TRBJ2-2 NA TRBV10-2 ASSERSLVGELF
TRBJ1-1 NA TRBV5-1 ASSLVATEAF
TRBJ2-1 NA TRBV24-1 ATSDWLLGFNEQF
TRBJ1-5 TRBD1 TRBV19 ASRLRDRVTAGQH
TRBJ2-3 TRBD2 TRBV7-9 ASSLDYRAGADTQY
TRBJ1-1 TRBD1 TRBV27 ASSLYDRGLRDTEAF
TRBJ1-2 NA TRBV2 ASSSSTGDVYGYT
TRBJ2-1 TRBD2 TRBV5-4 ASSLGGGGAYNEQF
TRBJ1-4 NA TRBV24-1 ATSDSTGGEKLF
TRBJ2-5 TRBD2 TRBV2 ASSLAGGPSQETQY
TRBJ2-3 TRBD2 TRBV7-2 ASSWGAGGSDTQY
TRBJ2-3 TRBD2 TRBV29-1 SVERLAGSTDTQY
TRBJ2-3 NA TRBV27 ASSLGSTDTQY
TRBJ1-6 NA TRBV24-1 ATSEKNSPLH
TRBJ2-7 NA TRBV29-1 SARDVDEQY
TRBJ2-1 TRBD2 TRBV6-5 ASRTPGGSYNEQF
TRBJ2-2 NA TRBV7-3 ASSLTSIGAGELF
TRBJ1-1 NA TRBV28 ASSSGQLNTEAF
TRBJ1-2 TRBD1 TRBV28 ASTSHPQGEYGYT
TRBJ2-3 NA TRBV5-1 ASSLEQLADTQY
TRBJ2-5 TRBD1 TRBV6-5 ASGDRGYGETQY
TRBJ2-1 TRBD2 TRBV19 ASRWGGAAYNEQF
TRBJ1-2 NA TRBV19 ASSTGPGTNYGYT
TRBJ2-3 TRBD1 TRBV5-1 ASSLLGQGTDTQY
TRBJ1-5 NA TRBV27 ASSYTGTSNQPQH
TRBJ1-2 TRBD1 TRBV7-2 ASSLAGTAYGYT
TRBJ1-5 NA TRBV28 ASSPPNQPQH
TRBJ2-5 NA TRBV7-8 ASSPYGVGETQY
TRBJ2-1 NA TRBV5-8 ASSPPAAGPFYNEQF
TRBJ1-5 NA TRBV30 AWSYGGNQPQH